This TCR beta chain came from a study of T cells in women clearing cervical HPV infection. Method: immunoSEQ multiplex PCR; TCRdb's copy keeps in-frame clones and lacks some. The repertoire table contains some 23,000 clones. About this clone itself: A junction boundary mismatches the germline segment, possibly from a read error. Read data end 3 residues before the CDR3 end; the end is taken from the germline J gene.

Germline V gene data show CDR1 as LGHNA and CDR2 as YNFKEQ. This CDR3 spans 15 amino acids. This chain uses TRBV4-2 with TRBJ2-3; D unresolved. The sequenced sample was blood buffy coat. This TCR was sampled from a woman between 18 and 70 years old with a cervical HPV16 infection that either progressed to CIN3+ or cleared (not recorded which). The covered CDR3 bases are TGCGCCAGCAGCCAAAATTACATTGTGACAGATACG. This codes for CASSQNYIVTDT. The whole CDR3 protein reads CASSQNYIVTDTQYF.